This T cell receptor (beta chain) was sequenced in a study of T cell responses to AZD1222 COVID-19 vaccine. Overall study results and limits: Reportedly, close to half of spike-specific TCRs are directed against unmutated variant regions. Regions 160-218 and 743-854 held dominance among vaccine-associated CD4 TCRs, which spanned spike.

V was shortened by 4 bases and J by 4 bases, with 4 bases between the two germline ends. CDR1 is SNHLY, CDR2 FYNNEI, per germline. CDR3 length equals 12 residues. The assay was immunoSEQ multiplex PCR, and TCRdb's table has in-frame clones only and misses some. Of some 160,000 clones in the sample, approximately 91% are singletons; the top ten hold 5.5%. To note about this clone: Its antigen remains unknown.

J is TRBJ1-4 and V is TRBV2; no clear D gene. The material sequenced was peripheral blood, taken on day 0 of AZD1222 vaccination. This receptor was identified in an adult in good health. The CDR3 DNA sequence: TGTGCCAGCAGTGCTCTTAATGAAAAACTGTTTTTT. Protein: CASSALNEKLFF.